This T cell receptor (beta chain) is drawn from a study of PD-L1 blockade in urothelial cancer. Study background: There were a median of around 140,000 T cells in blood samples.

General study findings and limits: Durable benefit was linked to greater 3-week expansion of tumor-associated blood clones.

The time point: pretreatment peripheral blood. In regard to this clone: The target antigen is unknown.

Here immunoSEQ multiplex PCR was the method, and the copy in TCRdb shows in-frame clones only, minus some. The table has approximately 63,000 clones, over 75% seen once; the top ten hold 1.6%. Looked up from germline, CDR1 is KGHSY and CDR2 is FQNENV. With 0 bases clipped from V and 3 bases from J, the junction kept 5 bases outside the gene matches. The CDR3 spans 16 residues. V is TRBV16 and J is TRBJ2-7, with 10 bases lining up with TRBD2. The clonotype comes from a man in his 70s with urothelial cancer. Sequenced here: PBMCs, sampled around atezolizumab (anti-PD-L1) treatment. CDR3 nucleotides: TGTGCCAGCAGCCAATCCCCTAGCGGGGGAGACTACGAGCAGTACTTC. Residues: CASSQSPSGGDYEQYF.